These T cell receptor beta chains were read from a single sample in a study of cytomegalovirus exposure and HLA in healthy donors. Sequenced by immunoSEQ multiplex PCR; TCRdb stores in-frame clones only, minus some. The sample contains approximately 270,000 clones, over 70% of which appear only once. The sample comprised PBMCs. Source of these receptors: a girl aged 2-10 years in good health and CMV-seronegative. Both conserved end residues are part of each CDR3. The D gene is left open where the match is weak. Clone size is given for some rows only: seen once, a few or many times, or a class if the clone is expanded.

j_call	d_call	v_call	clone_size	cdr3_aa	cdr3_nt
TRBJ2-7	TRBD2	TRBV7-8	NA	CASTPEAGIILAEHEQYF	TGTGCCAGCACCCCGGAGGCAGGGATCATACTAGCGGAGCACGAGCAGTACTTC
TRBJ1-1	TRBD1	TRBV11-2	NA	CANPRRPQGFIPAFF	TGTGCCAACCCCAGGAGGCCACAGGGGTTTATTCCGGCTTTCTTT
TRBJ2-1	NA	TRBV7-3	NA	CASSLVGGGGSYNEQFF	TGTGCCAGCAGCTTAGTTGGTGGGGGAGGCTCCTACAATGAGCAGTTCTTC
TRBJ2-1	TRBD2	TRBV2	NA	CASSIIAGGGYNEQFF	TGTGCCAGCTCGATCATAGCGGGAGGAGGTTACAATGAGCAGTTCTTC
TRBJ2-5	NA	TRBV7-8	NA	CASSLGPQNQETQYF	TGTGCCAGCAGCTTAGGCCCACAGAACCAAGAGACCCAGTACTTC
TRBJ1-1	TRBD1	TRBV10-2	NA	CATEDRESTEAFF	TGCGCCACCGAGGACAGGGAGAGCACTGAAGCTTTCTTT
TRBJ1-2	NA	TRBV2	NA	CASSQDSIIRYGYTF	TGTGCCAGCAGTCAGGACAGCATAATAAGATATGGCTACACCTTC
TRBJ2-1	TRBD2	TRBV10-3	NA	CATGLAGYNEQFF	TGTGCCACAGGACTAGCGGGATACAATGAGCAGTTCTTC
TRBJ2-3	TRBD2	TRBV28	NA	CASAGGRASTDTQYF	TGTGCCAGCGCGGGGGGCAGGGCTAGCACAGATACGCAGTATTTT
TRBJ1-6	NA	TRBV6-1	NA	CASSELDEGSPLHF	TGTGCCAGCAGTGAACTGGACGAGGGTTCACCCCTCCACTTT
TRBJ2-2	TRBD2	TRBV7-6	once	CASSATSGTGELFF	TGTGCCAGCAGCGCAACTAGCGGCACCGGGGAGCTGTTTTTT
TRBJ2-1	TRBD2	TRBV5-4	NA	CASSPGLANEQFF	TGTGCCAGCAGCCCCGGACTAGCAAATGAGCAGTTCTTC
TRBJ2-2	NA	TRBV10-1	NA	CASSEGRPYGGELFF	TGCGCCAGCAGTGAGGGGAGGCCCTACGGCGGGGAGCTGTTTTTT
TRBJ2-5	TRBD1	TRBV30	once	CAWSGTGILQETQYF	TGTGCCTGGAGCGGGACAGGGATCCTTCAAGAGACCCAGTACTTC
TRBJ2-3	NA	TRBV5-1	NA	CASSLDTGHTRNTQYF	TGCGCCAGCAGCTTGGATACAGGGCATACCCGAAATACGCAGTATTTT
TRBJ1-4	NA	TRBV7-2	NA	CASSLLVDRKLFF	TGTGCCAGCAGCCTACTCGTCGACAGAAAACTGTTTTTT
TRBJ1-4	NA	TRBV10-1	NA	CASSEQQRWAATNEKLFF	TGCGCCAGCAGTGAGCAACAAAGGTGGGCAGCAACTAATGAAAAACTGTTTTTT
TRBJ1-3	TRBD1	TRBV18	NA	CASSPFYRGNTIYF	TGTGCCAGCTCACCCTTTTACAGGGGGAACACCATATATTTT
TRBJ1-1	NA	TRBV27	NA	CASKKPGLQTEAFF	TGTGCCAGCAAAAAACCGGGACTGCAAACTGAAGCTTTCTTT
TRBJ2-1	NA	TRBV11-2	NA	CASSLGGLYNEQFF	TGTGCCAGCAGCTTAGGGGGACTGTACAATGAGCAGTTCTTC
TRBJ2-3	TRBD2	TRBV7-3	NA	CASSLTSGITDTQYF	TGTGCCAGCAGCTTAACTAGCGGGATCACAGATACGCAGTATTTT
TRBJ2-7	TRBD2	TRBV2	NA	CASSELAGRRTYEQYF	TGTGCCAGCAGTGAGCTAGCGGGACGGCGAACCTACGAGCAGTACTTC
TRBJ2-7	NA	TRBV7-9	NA	CASAGAGYEQYF	TGTGCCAGTGCAGGGGCCGGCTACGAGCAGTACTTC
TRBJ1-1	NA	TRBV25-1	NA	CASSRQVGSAEAFF	TGTGCCAGCAGTCGCCAGGTGGGTAGTGCTGAAGCTTTCTTT
TRBJ2-1	NA	TRBV27	NA	CASTPWIAPSSYNEQFF	TGTGCCAGCACCCCCTGGATAGCCCCGAGCTCCTACAATGAGCAGTTCTTC
TRBJ1-1	TRBD1	TRBV25-1	few	CASSETGDAFF	TGTGCCAGCAGTGAAACAGGGGACGCTTTCTTT
TRBJ2-5	NA	TRBV29-1	NA	CSASTLRGETQYF	TGCAGCGCCTCGACTCTTCGGGGGGAGACCCAGTACTTC